This T cell receptor (beta chain) was captured by sequencing in a study of control samples from healthy donors and cancer patients. The repertoire was sequenced with immunoSEQ multiplex PCR; TCRdb's copy has only in-frame clones and lacks some. The sample has 350,000 to 450,000 clones, 75% to 95% seen once. The CDR3 is 15 amino acids. J was trimmed by 0 bases and V by 6 bases; bases with no gene match: 5. The germline V gene has CDR1 MNHEY and CDR2 SVGEGT. J is TRBJ2-1 and V is TRBV6-2 or TRBV6-3; 7 bases fit TRBD1. The receptor comes from a man aged 40-50 years with head and neck cancer. What was sequenced was PBMCs. The CDR3 loop reads CASSLQGSSYNEQFF. CDR3 coding DNA: TGTGCCAGCAGCCTACAGGGGAGCTCCTACAATGAGCAGTTCTTC.